The clone carrying this T cell receptor beta chain was counted ten times or more. Splitting the CD4+ cells yielded a CD45RA+ naive subset and a CD45RA-negative memory subset. Data came from immunoSEQ multiplex PCR; TCRdb stores just in-frame clones and leaves some out. The sample carries around 720,000 clones, roughly 72% recorded once. The data are from a study of shared clonotypes between healthy human individuals. Trimming cost V 5 bases and J 1 base, with 12 bases left between them. The germline V gene has CDR1 SGHNT and CDR2 YYREEE (reference sequence). The CDR3 sequence is 14 residues long. The TCR was taken from a young woman in good health. The rearrangement joins TRBV5-4 to TRBJ1-1, with D hard to call. The specimen was memory CD4+ T cells sorted from blood. The sample's subset: CD45RA-negative fraction. The CDR3 nucleotides read TGTGCCAGCAGAAATCCCATATCGAACACTGAAGCTTTCTTT. Amino acid sequence: CASRNPISNTEAFF.